This T cell receptor (beta chain) was found in a study of graft-versus-host responses after intestinal transplantation. Study outcomes and limitations: Analysis identified GvH clones in recipient marrow, with some appearing first in ileum or blood.

Graft tissue processing released intraepithelial and lamina propria lymphocytes. V lost 0 bases to trimming and J lost 1 base; unmatched junction nucleotides: 1. CDR1 is MGHRA and CDR2 is YSYEKL in the germline V gene. CDR3 length equals 15 residues. On this clone: Its cognate antigen is unknown.

Clones were read by immunoSEQ multiplex PCR, and TCRdb kept only the in-frame ones, dropping some. The data contain 5,000 to 7,500 clones, around four fifths of them singletons. The sequence was obtained from a human patient who received an intestinal transplant, so some T cells may come from the graft donor. The genes are TRBV4-1 and TRBJ2-7, with TRBD2 identical over 9 bases. This sample comprised ileum tissue, obtained roughly 310 days after intestinal transplant. CDR3 sequence: CASSQDGLASYEQYF. CDR3 coding DNA: TGCGCCAGCAGCCAAGATGGACTAGCGTCCTACGAGCAGTACTTC.